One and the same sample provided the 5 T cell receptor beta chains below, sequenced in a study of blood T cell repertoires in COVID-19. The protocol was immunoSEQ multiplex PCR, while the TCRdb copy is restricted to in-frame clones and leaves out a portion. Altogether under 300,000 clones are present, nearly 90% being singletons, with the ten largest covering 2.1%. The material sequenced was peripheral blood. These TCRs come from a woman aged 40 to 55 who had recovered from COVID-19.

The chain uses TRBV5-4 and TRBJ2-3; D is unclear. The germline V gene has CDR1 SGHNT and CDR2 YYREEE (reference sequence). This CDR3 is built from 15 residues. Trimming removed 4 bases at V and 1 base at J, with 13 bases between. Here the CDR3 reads CASSDGSHGTDTQYF. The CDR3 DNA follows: TGTGCCAGCAGCGATGGCAGTCACGGCACAGATACGCAGTATTTT.

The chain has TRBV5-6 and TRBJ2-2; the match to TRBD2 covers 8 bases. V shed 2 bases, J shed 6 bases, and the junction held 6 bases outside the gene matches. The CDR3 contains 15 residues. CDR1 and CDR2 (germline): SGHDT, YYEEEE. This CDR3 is CASSLAGVEAGELFF. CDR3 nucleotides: TGTGCCAGCAGCTTAGCGGGAGTCGAGGCCGGGGAGCTGTTTTTT.

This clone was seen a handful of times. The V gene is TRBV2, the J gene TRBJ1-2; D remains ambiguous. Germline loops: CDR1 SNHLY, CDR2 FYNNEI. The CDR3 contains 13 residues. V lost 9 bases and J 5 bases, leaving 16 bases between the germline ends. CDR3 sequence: CASTPSPIYGYTF. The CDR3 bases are TGTGCCAGTACACCCTCCCCCATTTATGGCTACACCTTC.

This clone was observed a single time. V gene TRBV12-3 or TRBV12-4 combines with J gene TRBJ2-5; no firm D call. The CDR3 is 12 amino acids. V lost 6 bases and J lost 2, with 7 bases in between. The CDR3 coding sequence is TGTGCCAGCAGCCGCGGTCAAGAGACCCAGTACTTC. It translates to CASSRGQETQYF.

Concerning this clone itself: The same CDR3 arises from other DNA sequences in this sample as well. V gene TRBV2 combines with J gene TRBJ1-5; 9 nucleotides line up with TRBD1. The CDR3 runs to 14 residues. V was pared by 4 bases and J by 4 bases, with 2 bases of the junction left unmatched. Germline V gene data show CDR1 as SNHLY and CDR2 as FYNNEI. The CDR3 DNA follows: TGTGCCAGCAGTGGACAGGGGGGGAATCAGCCCCAGCATTTT. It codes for CASSGQGGNQPQHF.